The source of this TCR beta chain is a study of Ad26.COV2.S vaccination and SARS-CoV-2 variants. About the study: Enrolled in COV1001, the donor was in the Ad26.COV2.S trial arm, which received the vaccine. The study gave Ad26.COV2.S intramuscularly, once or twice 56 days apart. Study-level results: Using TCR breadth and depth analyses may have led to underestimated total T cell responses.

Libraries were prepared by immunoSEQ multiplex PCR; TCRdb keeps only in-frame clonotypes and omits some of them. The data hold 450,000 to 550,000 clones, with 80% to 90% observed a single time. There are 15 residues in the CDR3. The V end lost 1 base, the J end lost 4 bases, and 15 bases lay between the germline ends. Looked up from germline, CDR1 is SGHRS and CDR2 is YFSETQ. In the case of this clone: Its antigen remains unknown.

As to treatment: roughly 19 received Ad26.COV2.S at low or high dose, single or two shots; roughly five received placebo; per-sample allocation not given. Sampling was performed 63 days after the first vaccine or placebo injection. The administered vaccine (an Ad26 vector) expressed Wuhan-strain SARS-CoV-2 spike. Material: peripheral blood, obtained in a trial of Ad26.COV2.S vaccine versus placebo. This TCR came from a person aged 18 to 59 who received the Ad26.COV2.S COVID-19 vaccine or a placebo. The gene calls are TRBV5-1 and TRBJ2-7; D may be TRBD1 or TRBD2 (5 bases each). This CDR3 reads CASSLLVGGEYEQYF. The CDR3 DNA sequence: TGCGCCAGCAGCTTGCTCGTTGGGGGAGAATACGAGCAGTACTTC.